Each of the 21 T cell receptor beta chains below was sequenced from the same sample in a study of cytomegalovirus exposure and HLA in healthy donors. Use of 60 Vbeta and 13 Jbeta primers characterized the PCR. Repertoires were generated with immunoSEQ multiplex PCR, while TCRdb's copy carries only in-frame clones and drops some. Here the sample table reports approximately 100,000 clones. The sequencing input was PBMCs. Receptors originate from a man in his fifties or sixties in good health and CMV-seronegative.

V gene TRBV7-8 combines with J gene TRBJ2-7, with a possible D match to TRBD2 (5 bases). CDR1 SGHVS and CDR2 FQNEAQ come from the germline V gene. The V end lost 2 bases, the J end lost 2 bases, and 19 bases lay between the germline ends. The CDR3 has 17 residues. The CDR3 region is CASSLIYVRGKPYEQYF. CDR3 DNA sequence: TGTGCCAGCAGCTTAATCTACGTCCGAGGGAAACCCTACGAGCAGTACTTC.

The genes are TRBV18 and TRBJ1-3, with D hard to call. Germline V CDR1 and CDR2: KGHSH, LQKENI. V was shortened by 0 bases and J by 2 bases, with 11 bases between the two germline ends. This CDR3 contains 16 residues. In DNA, the CDR3 is TGTGCCAGCTCACCACCGAGGTCTGTTCCTGGAAACACCATATATTTT. It is translated as CASSPPRSVPGNTIYF.

The chain has TRBV7-2 and TRBJ1-4; weak D call: TRBD1 (6 bases). V was cut by 5 bases and J by 5 bases, with 12 bases left in between. The germline gives CDR1 SGHTA, CDR2 FQGNSA. This CDR3 is built from 14 residues. CDR3 sequence (DNA): TGTGCCAGCAGCCCTTCAGGGGCGAATGAAAAACTGTTTTTT. Residues: CASSPSGANEKLFF.

The rearrangement joins TRBV19 to TRBJ1-2, with a possible D match to TRBD1 (6 bases). The ends were cut back, 5 bases at V and 6 bases at J, with 19 bases in the middle. Germline V lookup: CDR1 LNHDA, CDR2 SQIVND (reference sequence). This CDR3 comprises 15 residues. The CDR3 loop reads CASSPRDTQSNGYTF. For the CDR3, the DNA is TGTGCCAGTAGTCCCCGGGACACTCAAAGCAATGGCTACACCTTC. The whole variable domain, filled in from reference TRBV19 and TRBJ1-2, reads DGGITQSPKYLFRKEGQNVTLSCEQNLNHDAMYWYRQDPGQGLRLIYYSQIVNDFQKGDIAEGYSVSREKKESFPLTVTSAQKNPTAFYLCASSPRDTQSNGYTFGSGTRLTVV.

The gene calls are TRBV9 and TRBJ1-2, with D possibly being TRBD1 (6 bases). There are 15 residues in the CDR3. V was cut by 4 bases and J by 8 bases, with 21 bases left in between. Germline-derived CDR1 and CDR2 are SGDLS and YYNGEE. The CDR3 spells CASSSRGGARGGYTF. CDR3 DNA: TGTGCCAGCAGCTCCCGGGGGGGGGCGCGTGGGGGCTACACCTTC.

The rearrangement joins TRBV27 to TRBJ1-5; TRBD1 aligns across 8 bases. Per the germline V gene, CDR1 is MNHEY and CDR2 is SMNVEV (reference sequence). The trim removed 5 bases at V and 1 base at J, leaving 4 bases unmatched. This CDR3 comprises 15 residues. CDR3 in amino acids: CASSPRDRSNQPQHF. The CDR3 region has the DNA TGTGCCAGCAGTCCACGGGACAGGAGCAATCAGCCCCAGCATTTT.

The chain carries TRBV6-1 and TRBJ1-2, with TRBD1 as a possible D gene (5 bases). This CDR3 region has 15 residues. The V gene lost 1 base and the J gene lost 7 bases, with 16 bases spanning the gap. Germline V gene data show CDR1 as MNHNS and CDR2 as SASEGT. CDR3 amino acids: CASSEVKRTIAGYTF. DNA of the CDR3: TGTGCCAGCAGTGAAGTGAAAAGGACAATCGCTGGCTACACCTTC.

The V and J genes are TRBV27 and TRBJ1-2, with 7 nucleotides matching TRBD1. The CDR3 contains 16 residues. Germline CDR1 and CDR2: MNHEY and SMNVEV (reference sequence). V lost 5 bases to trimming and J lost 4 bases; unmatched junction nucleotides: 13. The CDR3 DNA is TGTGCCAGCAGTCTAGGGGGCTCCGGGGTCCCCTATGGCTACACCTTC. Translating it yields CASSLGGSGVPYGYTF.

The rearrangement links TRBV9 to TRBJ2-7; the D gene is possibly TRBD2 (7 bases). This CDR3 has 17 residues. V was cut by 0 bases and J by 5 bases, with 21 bases left in between. From germline, CDR1 is SGDLS and CDR2 YYNGEE. The CDR3 DNA reads as TGTGCCAGCAGCGTAGGGATAGCGGGCCGGGCAGGGGACGAGCAGTACTTC. It encodes CASSVGIAGRAGDEQYF.

This chain joins TRBV9 and TRBJ1-5; tentatively, D is TRBD1 (6 bases). The CDR3 has 17 amino acids. The ends were cut back, 3 bases at V and 0 bases at J, with 16 bases in the middle. CDR1 and CDR2 (germline): SGDLS, YYNGEE. The CDR3 coding sequence is TGTGCCAGCAGCGCCGGCGGGGGCGGGTATAGCAATCAGCCCCAGCATTTT. Amino acids: CASSAGGGGYSNQPQHF.

V is TRBV5-1 and J is TRBJ2-7, with TRBD2 as a possible D gene (7 bases). The CDR3 covers 14 residues. The V end was cut by 0 bases, the J end by 6 bases, with 13 bases between. Looked up from germline, CDR1 is SGHRS and CDR2 is YFSETQ. The chain's CDR3 is CASSLAGGESEQYF. CDR3 DNA: TGCGCCAGCAGCTTGGCGGGGGGCGAAAGCGAGCAGTACTTC.

This chain joins TRBV7-9 and TRBJ1-1; 8 bases are a match to TRBD1. The junction had 4 bases not matched to a gene; V was cut back by 2 bases and J by 5 bases. CDR1 SEHNR and CDR2 FQNEAQ come from the germline V gene (reference sequence). The CDR3 covers 14 residues. CDR3 loop: CASSLRQGNTEAFF. CDR3 DNA: TGTGCCAGCAGCTTAAGACAGGGGAATACTGAAGCTTTCTTT.

The J gene is TRBJ2-1, the V gene TRBV9; 8 bases match TRBD2. Germline V CDR1 and CDR2: SGDLS, YYNGEE. The CDR3 consists of 17 residues. V was pared by 3 bases and J by 4 bases, with 12 bases of the junction left unmatched. The CDR3, as DNA: TGTGCCAGCAGCGAAAGTGGCGGGAGGACCACTTACAATGAGCAGTTCTTC. Translating it yields CASSESGGRTTYNEQFF.

This chain links TRBV5-8 with TRBJ2-1; 7 bases fit TRBD1. V was pared by 0 bases and J by 13 bases, with 13 bases of the junction left unmatched. Germline V CDR1 and CDR2: SGHTS, YDEGEE. CDR3 size: 15 residues. CDR3 residues: CASSLGSSPRDSQFF. DNA of the CDR3: TGTGCCAGCAGCTTGGGGTCGTCCCCCCGGGACAGCCAGTTCTTC.

The J gene is TRBJ2-5, the V gene TRBV4-2; 7 bases line up with TRBD2. Germline V gene data show CDR1 as LGHNA and CDR2 as YNFKEQ. The trim removed 2 bases at V and 5 bases at J, leaving 11 bases unmatched. The CDR3 spans 16 residues. CDR3 amino acids: CASSQHEAGMGETQYF. The CDR3 bases are TGTGCCAGCAGCCAACACGAAGCGGGGATGGGGGAGACCCAGTACTTC.

This chain connects TRBV5-5 to TRBJ2-1, with 7 bases identical to TRBD1. The CDR3 contains 16 residues. J gave up 3 bases and V 4 bases, and 10 bases lay outside the gene matches. Germline loops: CDR1 SGHKS, CDR2 YYEKEE (reference sequence). This CDR3 is CASSGGQADYYNEQFF. The CDR3 DNA follows: TGTGCCAGCAGCGGAGGACAGGCAGATTACTACAATGAGCAGTTCTTC.

The chain uses TRBV2 and TRBJ2-7; TRBD1 matches at 9 bases. V trimming: 4 bases; J trimming: 3 bases; junction bases outside the gene matches: 4. This CDR3 is 14 amino acids long. CDR1 SNHLY and CDR2 FYNNEI come from the germline V gene. CDR3 in amino acids: CASSVGTGSYEQYF. The CDR3 DNA reads as TGTGCCAGCAGTGTCGGGACAGGGAGCTACGAGCAGTACTTC.

The gene calls are TRBV18 and TRBJ2-7; weak D call: TRBD2 (5 bases). In germline, CDR1 is KGHSH, CDR2 LQKENI. This CDR3 contains 13 residues. The V end lost 6 bases, the J end lost 7 bases, and 16 bases lay between the germline ends. For the CDR3, the DNA is TGTGCCAGCTCTCCTGATCCTACGGGGGAGCAGTACTTC. Protein sequence: CASSPDPTGEQYF.

The chain links TRBV4-3 to TRBJ2-7, with a tentative D call TRBD2 (5 bases). This CDR3 spans 17 amino acids. V dropped 1 base and J dropped 1 base, with 17 bases sitting between them. Germline-derived CDR1 and CDR2 are LGHNA and YSLEER. CDR3 in DNA: TGCGCCAGCAGCCAAGCACCGGGGAAGACGGGGTCCTACGAGCAGTACTTC. It yields the protein CASSQAPGKTGSYEQYF.

The chain employs TRBV19 and TRBJ2-2, with 8 nucleotides matching TRBD1. Germline assignment: CDR1 LNHDA and CDR2 SQIVND (reference sequence). The J segment lost 2 bases and the V segment lost 3 bases, leaving 2 bases of the junction unmatched. There are 15 residues in the CDR3. The DNA of the CDR3 is TGTGCCAGTAGTATTGGACAGGGAAACACCGGGGAGCTGTTTTTT. Translating gives CASSIGQGNTGELFF.

The CDR3 loop reads CASSPGQMNGYTF. The CDR3 nucleotides are TGCGCCAGCAGCCCGGGACAGATGAATGGCTACACCTTC. This rearrangement joins TRBV5-1 to TRBJ1-2, with 7 bases fitting TRBD1. This CDR3 comprises 13 residues. Germline loops: CDR1 SGHRS, CDR2 YFSETQ. V trimming: 4 bases; J trimming: 6 bases; junction bases outside the gene matches: 6.